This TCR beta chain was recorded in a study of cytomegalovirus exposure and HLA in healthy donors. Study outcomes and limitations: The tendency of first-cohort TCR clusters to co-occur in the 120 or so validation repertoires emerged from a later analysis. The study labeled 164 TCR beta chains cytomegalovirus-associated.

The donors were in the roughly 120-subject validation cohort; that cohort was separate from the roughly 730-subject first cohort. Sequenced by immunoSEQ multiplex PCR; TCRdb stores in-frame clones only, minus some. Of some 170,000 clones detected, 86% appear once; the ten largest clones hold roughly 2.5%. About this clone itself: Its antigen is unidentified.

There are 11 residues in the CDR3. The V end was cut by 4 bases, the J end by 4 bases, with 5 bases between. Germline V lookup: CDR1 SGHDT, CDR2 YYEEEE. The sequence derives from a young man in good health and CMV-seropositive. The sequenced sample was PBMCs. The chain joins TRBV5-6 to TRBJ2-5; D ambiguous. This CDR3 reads CASSAIETQYF. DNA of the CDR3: TGTGCCAGCAGCGCGATAGAGACCCAGTACTTC.